These 28 T cell receptor beta chains originate from one sample sequenced in a study of B cell selection in AIRE deficiency. CD4+CD127+ cells were sorted as the conventional CD4 T cells. Some clones are missing from TCRdb's copy, which holds only in-frame ones; the method was immunoSEQ multiplex PCR. The sample holds some 19,000 clones; 97% are singletons and the top ten take around 0.3%. Specimen: conventional CD4+ T cells sorted from PBMCs. Receptors were obtained from a human donor with AIRE deficiency.

This clone was detected once. The gene calls are TRBV4-2 and TRBJ2-7; D is perhaps TRBD1 or TRBD2 (5 bases each). The CDR3 covers 13 residues. Germline lookup yields CDR1 LGHNA and CDR2 YNFKEQ. The V end lost 3 bases, the J end lost 5 bases, and 11 bases lay between the germline ends. The CDR3 nucleotides read TGTGCCAGCAGCCACCGGGGCAAAAACGAGCAGTACTTC. Amino acid sequence: CASSHRGKNEQYF.

The rearrangement joins TRBV6-6 to TRBJ2-7; no firm D call. Germline values: CDR1 MNHNY, CDR2 SVGAGI (reference sequence). CDR3 length: 12 residues. Deletions cut 2 bases from V and 2 bases from J, with 4 bases between. CDR3 DNA: TGTGCCAGCAGTTACCGCGCCTACGAGCAGTACTTC. This sequence encodes CASSYRAYEQYF.

In the case of this clone: A read error may account for a junction end that differs from germline. This chain links TRBV7-7 with TRBJ2-5; 11 bases align to TRBD2. The CDR3 loop spans 14 amino acids. The germline V gene encodes CDR1 SSHAT and CDR2 FNYEAQ (reference sequence). The CDR3 nucleotides are TGTGCTAGCAGCCCGACTAGCGGGGTGGAGACCCAGTACTTC. Translated, it gives CASSPTSGVETQYF. Full variable domain (outside the CDR3, taken from reference TRBV7-7 and TRBJ2-5): GAGVSQSPRYKVTKRGQDVTLRCDPISSHATLYWYQQALGQGPEFLTYFNYEAQPDKSGLPSDRFSAERPEGSISTLTIQRTEQRDSAMYRCASSPTSGVETQYFGPGTRLLVL.

This clone was observed a handful of times. The V gene is TRBV9, the J gene TRBJ1-3, with D hard to call. Trimming cost V 3 bases and J 3 bases, with 10 bases left between them. The CDR3 spans 14 residues. Germline V lookup: CDR1 SGDLS, CDR2 YYNGEE. CDR3 sequence (DNA): TGTGCCAGCAGCGCCGGTGGCCTTGGAAACACCATATATTTT. Translation gives CASSAGGLGNTIYF.

The chain links TRBV6-5 to TRBJ1-1, with D possibly being TRBD1 (6 bases). CDR1 is MNHEY and CDR2 is SVGAGI in the germline V gene. Between the trimmed V and J ends, which lost 5 bases and 5 bases, there was a span of 12 bases. This CDR3 has 13 amino acids. The CDR3 sequence: CASSTGYGTEAFF. As DNA, the CDR3 is TGTGCCAGCAGTACAGGGTATGGGACTGAAGCTTTCTTT.

This clone was counted once. The chain employs TRBV27 and TRBJ1-1; 7 bases map to TRBD1. Germline V CDR1 and CDR2: MNHEY, SMNVEV (reference sequence). The CDR3 has 14 amino acids. V shed 3 bases and J 4 bases; nucleotides not matched to a gene: 5. The CDR3 protein is CASSFISGGTEAFF. DNA of the CDR3: TGTGCCAGCAGTTTCATATCAGGGGGCACTGAAGCTTTCTTT.

The chain combines TRBV18 with TRBJ2-2, with D perhaps TRBD1 or TRBD2 (5 bases each). The germline V gene has CDR1 KGHSH and CDR2 LQKENI. CDR3 size: 15 residues. V lost 3 bases, J lost 1 base, and 9 bases lay in between. The CDR3 DNA reads as TGTGCCAGCTCACCCGGGACGGAGAACACCGGGGAGCTGTTTTTT. This gives the protein CASSPGTENTGELFF.

V gene TRBV7-9 combines with J gene TRBJ1-6, with no clear D. The germline gives CDR1 SEHNR, CDR2 FQNEAQ (reference sequence). The CDR3 has 14 residues. V gave up 2 bases and J gave up 7 bases, with 9 bases separating them. DNA of the CDR3: TGTGCCAGCAGCTTAACGGGCAAGAATTCACCCCTCCACTTT. It yields the protein CASSLTGKNSPLHF.

The V and J genes are TRBV14 and TRBJ2-7; 9 bases agree with TRBD2. CDR1 and CDR2 (germline): SGHDN, FVKESK. The CDR3 is 15 residues long. The J segment lost 5 bases and the V segment lost 8 bases, leaving 13 bases of the junction unmatched. The CDR3 here is CASALLLAGTNEQYF. CDR3 bases: TGTGCCAGCGCTTTGCTCCTAGCGGGAACTAACGAGCAGTACTTC.

The V gene is TRBV30, the J gene TRBJ1-4, with 9 bases fitting TRBD1. The junction had 6 bases not matched to a gene; V was cut back by 0 bases and J by 7 bases. CDR3 size: 15 residues. Germline V CDR1 and CDR2: GTSNPN, SVGIG (reference sequence). CDR3 in amino acids: CAWSVRDRVFEKLFF. For the CDR3, the DNA is TGTGCCTGGAGTGTAAGGGACAGGGTCTTTGAAAAACTGTTTTTT.

This CDR3 reads CATGQGNQPQHF. The CDR3, as DNA: TGTGCCACCGGACAGGGAAATCAGCCCCAGCATTTT. The chain employs TRBV10-3 and TRBJ1-5; 8 bases agree with TRBD1. Germline CDR1 and CDR2: ENHRY and SYGVKD. The ends lost 10 bases at V and 4 bases at J; junction bases unmatched: 3. There are 12 residues in the CDR3.

The rearrangement joins TRBV2 to TRBJ1-2, with a weak D call TRBD1 (6 bases). Germline V gene sequence: CDR1 SNHLY, CDR2 FYNNEI. This CDR3 spans 14 amino acids. Deletions cut 7 bases from V and 2 bases from J, with 14 bases between. The CDR3, as DNA: TGTGCCAGCACGACGGGGCAGGGGAACTATGGCTACACCTTC. Translated: CASTTGQGNYGYTF.

J is TRBJ2-7 and V is TRBV18, with D uncertain. The CDR3 loop spans 14 amino acids. Germline-derived CDR1 and CDR2 are KGHSH and LQKENI. The ends were cut back, 2 bases at V and 4 bases at J, with 12 bases in the middle. CDR3 in DNA: TGTGCCAGCTCACCAGCTACCCAGGTATACGAGCAGTACTTC. Translating it yields CASSPATQVYEQYF.

The chain carries TRBV7-9 and TRBJ2-5, with 8 bases identical to TRBD1. Germline assignment: CDR1 SEHNR and CDR2 FQNEAQ (reference sequence). CDR3 length equals 15 residues. The V gene end was trimmed by 5 bases and the J gene end by 4 bases; junction bases not matched to a gene: 9. CDR3 DNA: TGTGCCAGCAGCCAGAGATGGACAGGGATAGAGACCCAGTACTTC. Amino acids: CASSQRWTGIETQYF.

This clone was detected once. Germline is not matched at one junction end, which may reflect a read error. Other nucleotide sequences in the sample specify the same CDR3. The gene calls are TRBV11-2 and TRBJ2-5; D remains ambiguous. The CDR3 length is 13 residues. Germline-derived CDR1 and CDR2 are SGHAT and FQNNGV. The CDR3 loop is CASSYGSQETQYF. As DNA, the CDR3 is TGCGCCAGCAGCTACGGAAGCCAAGAGACCCAGTACTTC.

The rearrangement uses TRBV2 and TRBJ2-2; TRBD1 matches 9 bases. The V gene's germline CDR1 is SNHLY and CDR2 FYNNEI. The CDR3 runs to 14 residues. The junction had 7 bases not matched to a gene; V was cut back by 6 bases and J by 8 bases. CDR3 nucleotides: TGTGCCAGCAGGAAACTACAGGGGGCGGGGGAGCTGTTTTTT. Translated: CASRKLQGAGELFF. Full variable domain (outside the CDR3, taken from reference TRBV2 and TRBJ2-2): EPEVTQTPSHQVTQMGQEVILRCVPISNHLYFYWYRQILGQKVEFLVSFYNNEISEKSEIFDDQFSVERPDGSNFTLKIRSTKLEDSAMYFCASRKLQGAGELFFGEGSRLTVL.

The chain couples TRBV7-2 to TRBJ2-7, with 9 bases matching TRBD2. The CDR3 extends over 14 amino acids. Germline CDR1 SGHTA, CDR2 FQGNSA. The V segment lost 8 bases and the J segment 1 base; nucleotides outside the gene matches: 6. CDR3 amino acids: CASGSGRQSYEQYF. The DNA for the CDR3 is TGTGCCAGCGGGAGCGGGAGGCAATCCTACGAGCAGTACTTC. Combining the CDR3 with reference TRBV7-2 and TRBJ2-7 gives the whole variable domain GAGVSQSPSNKVTEKGKDVELRCDPISGHTALYWYRQSLGQGLEFLIYFQGNSAPDKSGLPSDRFSAERTGGSVSTLTIQRTQQEDSAVYLCASGSGRQSYEQYFGPGTRLTVT.

The sample holds one count of this clone. Written as DNA, the CDR3 is TGTGCCAGTATCAATACAGGGGGAGGGGGCACCGGGGAGCTGTTTTTT. Its translation is CASINTGGGGTGELFF. The chain couples TRBV19 to TRBJ2-2; D perhaps matches TRBD1 (8 bases). Per germline, CDR1 LNHDA and CDR2 SQIVND (reference sequence). The CDR3 totals 16 residues. Deletions cut 7 bases from V and 4 bases from J, with 19 bases between.

V usage is TRBV2 and J usage is TRBJ1-1, with a possible D match to TRBD1 (6 bases). V was shortened by 6 bases and J by 1 base, with 9 bases between the two germline ends. Per the germline V gene, CDR1 is SNHLY and CDR2 is FYNNEI. This CDR3 comprises 13 residues. Written as DNA, the CDR3 is TGTGCCAGCAGGAAACAGGGGAACACTGAAGCTTTCTTT. Translated, it gives CASRKQGNTEAFF.

The genes are TRBV27 and TRBJ1-4, with D maybe TRBD1 (6 bases). CDR3 length: 13 amino acids. Trimming shortened V by 10 bases and J by 7 bases, and 16 bases separated the two germline ends. Germline CDR1 reads MNHEY; CDR2 reads SMNVEV (reference sequence). CDR3 sequence: CATGRGHGEKLFF. CDR3 bases: TGTGCCACCGGGCGGGGGCACGGTGAAAAACTGTTTTTT.

The chain links TRBV5-6 to TRBJ2-7, with 9 positions matching TRBD2. V was clipped by 2 bases and J by 6 bases; unmatched bases: 6. CDR3 length: 14 amino acids. From germline, CDR1 is SGHDT and CDR2 YYEEEE. The CDR3 nucleotides are TGTGCCAGCAGCTTTGGGCGGGAGGGCTCCGAGCAGTACTTC. Its protein is CASSFGREGSEQYF. Using reference TRBV5-6 and TRBJ2-7 for the parts outside the CDR3, the full variable domain is DAGVTQSPTHLIKTRGQQVTLRCSPKSGHDTVSWYQQALGQGPQFIFQYYEEEERQRGNFPDRFSGHQFPNYSSELNVNALLLGDSALYLCASSFGREGSEQYFGPGTRLTVT.

The chain links TRBV27 to TRBJ2-7; 13 bases line up with TRBD2. The CDR3 has 14 amino acids. V dropped 5 bases and J dropped 4; count of bases not matched to a gene: 2. Germline V gene sequence: CDR1 MNHEY, CDR2 SMNVEV (reference sequence). The CDR3 DNA is TGTGCCAGCAGTATACTAGCGGGAGGGTACGAGCAGTACTTC. This encodes CASSILAGGYEQYF.

The chain couples TRBV19 to TRBJ1-5; TRBD1 matches 7 bases. V gave up 10 bases and J gave up 3 bases; unmatched junction bases: 6. Germline CDR1 and CDR2: LNHDA and SQIVND (reference sequence). This CDR3 region has 13 residues. The CDR3 loop reads CATRGQFNQPQHF. In nucleotides, the CDR3 is TGTGCCACCCGGGGACAGTTCAATCAGCCCCAGCATTTT.

This chain links TRBV18 with TRBJ2-7; TRBD2 matches 8 bases. V shed 3 bases and J 7 bases; nucleotides not matched to a gene: 8. This CDR3 spans 14 amino acids. Germline V gene lookup returns CDR1 KGHSH and CDR2 LQKENI. DNA for the CDR3: TGTGCCAGCTCACCTCCAGCGGGAGTGGGTGAGCAGTACTTC. It codes for CASSPPAGVGEQYF.

This clone was counted a single time. The chain combines TRBV5-1 with TRBJ2-3; 11 nucleotides agree with TRBD2. Trimming at V came to 3 bases and at J to 0 bases, leaving 3 bases not matched to a gene. This CDR3 contains 16 residues. Looked up from germline, CDR1 is SGHRS and CDR2 is YFSETQ. CDR3 loop: CASSWGLAVSTDTQYF. The CDR3 bases are TGCGCCAGCAGCTGGGGACTAGCGGTCAGCACAGATACGCAGTATTTT.

This chain joins TRBV9 and TRBJ2-1, with TRBD2 matching 8 bases. The CDR3 consists of 17 residues. V shed 0 bases, J shed 5 bases, and the junction held 10 bases outside the gene matches. The germline V gene encodes CDR1 SGDLS and CDR2 YYNGEE. The CDR3 sequence is CASSVAPLLAGNNEQFF. The CDR3 bases are TGTGCCAGCAGCGTAGCCCCCCTTCTAGCGGGCAACAATGAGCAGTTCTTC.

This rearrangement joins TRBV5-1 to TRBJ2-1, with 10 bases aligning to TRBD2. The ends lost 4 bases at V and 5 bases at J; junction bases unmatched: 6. The CDR3 runs 15 residues. Germline-derived CDR1 and CDR2 are SGHRS and YFSETQ. CDR3 bases: TGCGCCAGCAGCCTCGGGACTAGCGACCACAATGAGCAGTTCTTC. Its translation is CASSLGTSDHNEQFF.

The V call is TRBV10-3, the J call TRBJ2-1, with D possibly matching TRBD2 (7 bases). CDR1 is ENHRY, CDR2 SYGVKD, per germline. The CDR3 is 12 residues long. V was clipped by 10 bases and J by 8 bases, with 15 bases between them. The CDR3 bases are TGTGCCAGCGGGGGACAATTGGATGAGCAGTTCTTC. Translation: CASGGQLDEQFF.